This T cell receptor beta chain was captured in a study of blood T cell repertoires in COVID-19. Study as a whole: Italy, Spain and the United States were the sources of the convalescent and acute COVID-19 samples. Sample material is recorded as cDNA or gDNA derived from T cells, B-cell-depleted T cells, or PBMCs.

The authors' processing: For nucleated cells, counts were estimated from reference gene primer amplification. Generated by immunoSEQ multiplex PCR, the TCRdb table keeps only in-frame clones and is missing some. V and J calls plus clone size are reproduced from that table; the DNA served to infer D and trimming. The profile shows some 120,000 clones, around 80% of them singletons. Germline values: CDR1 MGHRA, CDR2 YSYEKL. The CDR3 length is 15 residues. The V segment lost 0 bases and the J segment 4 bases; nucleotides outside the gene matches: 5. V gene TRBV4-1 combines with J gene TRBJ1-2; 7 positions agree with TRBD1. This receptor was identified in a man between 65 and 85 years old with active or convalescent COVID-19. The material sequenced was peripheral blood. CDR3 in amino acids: CASSQDGQESYGYTF. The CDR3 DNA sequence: TGCGCCAGCAGCCAAGACGGACAGGAGTCCTATGGCTACACCTTC.